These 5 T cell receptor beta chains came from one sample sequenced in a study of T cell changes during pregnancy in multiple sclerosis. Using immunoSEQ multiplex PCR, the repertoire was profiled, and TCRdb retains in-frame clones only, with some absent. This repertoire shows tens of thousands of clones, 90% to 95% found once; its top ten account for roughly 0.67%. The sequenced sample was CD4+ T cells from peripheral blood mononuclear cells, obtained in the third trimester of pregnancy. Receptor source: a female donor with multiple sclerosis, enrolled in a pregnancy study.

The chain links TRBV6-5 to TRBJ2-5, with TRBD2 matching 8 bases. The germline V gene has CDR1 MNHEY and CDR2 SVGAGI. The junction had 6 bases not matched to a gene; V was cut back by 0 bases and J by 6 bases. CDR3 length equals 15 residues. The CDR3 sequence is CASSYSAGGLKTQYF. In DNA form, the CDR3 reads TGTGCCAGCAGTTACTCGGCGGGGGGTTTGAAGACCCAGTACTTC.

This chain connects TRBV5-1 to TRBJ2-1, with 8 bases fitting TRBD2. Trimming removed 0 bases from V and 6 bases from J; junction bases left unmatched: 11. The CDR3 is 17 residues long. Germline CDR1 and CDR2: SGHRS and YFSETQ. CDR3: CASSLEGAGATGNEQFF. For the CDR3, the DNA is TGCGCCAGCAGCTTGGAAGGAGCGGGAGCGACGGGCAATGAGCAGTTCTTC.

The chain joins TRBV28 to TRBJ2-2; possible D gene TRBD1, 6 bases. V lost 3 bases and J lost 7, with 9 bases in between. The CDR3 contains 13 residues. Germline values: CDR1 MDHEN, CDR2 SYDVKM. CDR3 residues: CASSLDSFGELFF. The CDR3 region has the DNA TGTGCCAGCAGTTTGGACAGCTTCGGGGAGCTGTTTTTT. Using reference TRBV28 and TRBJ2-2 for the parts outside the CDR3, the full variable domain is DVKVTQSSRYLVKRTGEKVFLECVQDMDHENMFWYRQDPGLGLRLIYFSYDVKMKEKGDIPEGYSVSREKKERFSLILESASTNQTSMYLCASSLDSFGELFFGEGSRLTVL.

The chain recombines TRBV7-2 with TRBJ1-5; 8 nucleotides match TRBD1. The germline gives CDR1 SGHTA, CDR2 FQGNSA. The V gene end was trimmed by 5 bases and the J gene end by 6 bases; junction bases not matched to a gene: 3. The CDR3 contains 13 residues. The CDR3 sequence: CASSPDRVQPQHF. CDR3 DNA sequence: TGTGCCAGCAGCCCGGACAGGGTTCAGCCCCAGCATTTT.

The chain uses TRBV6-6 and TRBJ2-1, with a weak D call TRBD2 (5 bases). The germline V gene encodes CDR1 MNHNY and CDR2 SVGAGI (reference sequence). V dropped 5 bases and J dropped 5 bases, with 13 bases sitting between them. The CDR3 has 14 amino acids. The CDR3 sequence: CASSRRTGDNEQFF. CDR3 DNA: TGTGCCAGCAGTCGGCGGACTGGAGACAATGAGCAGTTCTTC.